This T cell receptor beta chain appears in the sequencing data of a study of cytomegalovirus exposure and HLA in healthy donors. Study-level points and caveats: In a later analysis, several top co-occurrence clusters appeared linked to parvovirus B19, influenza, CMV and Epstein-Barr virus. The later analysis indicated that the majority of CMV-associated TCR beta chains appeared HLA-restricted.

With regard to this clone: Its target is not known.

Germline values: CDR1 LNHDA, CDR2 SQIVND (reference sequence). The CDR3 runs to 16 residues. With V trimmed by 5 bases and J by 13 bases, 16 bases remained unmatched. Primers for the PCR totalled 60 Vbeta and 13 Jbeta. Method: immunoSEQ multiplex PCR; TCRdb's copy keeps in-frame clones and lacks some. The data hold under 250,000 clones, with about three quarters observed a single time. Material for sequencing was PBMCs. The sequence came from a boy younger than 18 in good health and CMV-seronegative. This chain connects TRBV19 to TRBJ1-6; the match to TRBD1 covers 8 bases. The CDR3 spells CASSPLRGQGGFPLHF. In nucleotides, the CDR3 is TGTGCCAGTAGTCCCCTTCGCGGACAGGGTGGTTTCCCCCTCCACTTT.